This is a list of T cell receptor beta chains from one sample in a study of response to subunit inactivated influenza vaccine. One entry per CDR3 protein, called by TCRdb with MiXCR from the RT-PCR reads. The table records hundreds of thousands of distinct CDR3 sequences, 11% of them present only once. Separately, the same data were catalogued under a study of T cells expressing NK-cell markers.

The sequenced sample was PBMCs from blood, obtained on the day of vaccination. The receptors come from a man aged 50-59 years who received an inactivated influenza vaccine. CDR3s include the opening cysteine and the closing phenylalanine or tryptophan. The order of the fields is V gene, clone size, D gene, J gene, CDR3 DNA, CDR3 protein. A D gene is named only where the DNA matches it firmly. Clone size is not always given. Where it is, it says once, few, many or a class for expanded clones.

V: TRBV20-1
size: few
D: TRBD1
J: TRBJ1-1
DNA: TGCAGTGCTAGAGAAATCGGACAGGGGTTGAGGAACACTGAAGCTTTCTTT
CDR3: CSAREIGQGLRNTEAFF

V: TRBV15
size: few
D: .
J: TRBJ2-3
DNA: TGTGCCACCAGCAGTCGGGGGGCGAGCACAGATACGCAGTATTTT
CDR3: CATSSRGASTDTQYF

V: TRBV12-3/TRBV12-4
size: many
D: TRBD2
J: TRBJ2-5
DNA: TGTGCCAGCAGTCTGACTAGCGGAGAACGTGATGGGACCCAGTACTTC
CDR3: CASSLTSGERDGTQYF

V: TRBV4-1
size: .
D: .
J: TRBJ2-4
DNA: TGCGCCAGCAGCCAAGACGAACAGGGTTTCACTCAGTACTTC
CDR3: CASSQDEQGFTQYF

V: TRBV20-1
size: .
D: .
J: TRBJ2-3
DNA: TGCAGTGCTAGCGATCTTGCTTGGACAGATACGCAGTATTTT
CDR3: CSASDLAWTDTQYF

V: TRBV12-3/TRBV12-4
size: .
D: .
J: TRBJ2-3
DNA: TGTGCCAGCAGTTTAGCGGGGGACCAATCTAGCACAGATACGCAGTATTTT
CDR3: CASSLAGDQSSTDTQYF

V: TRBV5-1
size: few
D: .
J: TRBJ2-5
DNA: TGCGCCAGCAGCTTGCTTAAGGGTGGGCAAGAGACCCAGTACTTC
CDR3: CASSLLKGGQETQYF

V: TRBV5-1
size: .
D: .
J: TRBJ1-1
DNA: TGCGCCAGCAGGGAACCCATGAACACTGAAGCTTTCTTT
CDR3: CASREPMNTEAFF

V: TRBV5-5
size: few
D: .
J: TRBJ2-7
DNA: TGTGCCAGCAGCTCCAACCTCCAGGTATACGAGCAGTACTTC
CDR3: CASSSNLQVYEQYF

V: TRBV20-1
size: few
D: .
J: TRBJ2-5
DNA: TGCAGTGCTCAGCGGGCGGAGACCCAGTACTTC
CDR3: CSAQRAETQYF

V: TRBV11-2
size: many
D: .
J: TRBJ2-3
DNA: TGTGCCAGCAGCTTAGATTCAGGGGCAGATACGCAGTATTTT
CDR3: CASSLDSGADTQYF

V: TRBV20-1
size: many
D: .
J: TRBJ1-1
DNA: TGCAGTGCTAGAGACAGGGGAGACTTTGAAGCTTTCTTT
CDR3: CSARDRGDFEAFF

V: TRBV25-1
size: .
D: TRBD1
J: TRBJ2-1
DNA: TGTGCCAGCAGTGCCGAACCCGGGACAGATGCGTTCTTC
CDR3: CASSAEPGTDAFF

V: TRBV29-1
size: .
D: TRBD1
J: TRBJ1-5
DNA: TGCAGCGCCGGGACAGGGGGCCAGCCCCAGCATTTT
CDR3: CSAGTGGQPQHF

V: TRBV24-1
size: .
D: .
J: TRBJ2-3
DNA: TGTGCCACCAGAGACCGGGCCCAAGATGACACAGATACGCAGTATTTT
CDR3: CATRDRAQDDTDTQYF

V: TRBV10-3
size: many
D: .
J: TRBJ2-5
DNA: TGTGCCATCAGTGATGTCCACGAAGAGACCCAGTACTTC
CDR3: CAISDVHEETQYF

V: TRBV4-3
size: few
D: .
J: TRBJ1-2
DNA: TGCGCCAGCAGCCAAGATCTTAGCAGCTATGGCTACACCTTC
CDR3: CASSQDLSSYGYTF

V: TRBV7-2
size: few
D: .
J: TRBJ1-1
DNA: TGTGCCAGCAGAAGGACAACTGAAGCTTTCTTT
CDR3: CASRRTTEAFF

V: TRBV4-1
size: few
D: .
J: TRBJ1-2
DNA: TGCGCCAGCAGCCAAGTCGAGGGCCCTCCCTATGGCTACACCTTC
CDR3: CASSQVEGPPYGYTF

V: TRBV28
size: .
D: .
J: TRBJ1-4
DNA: TGTGCCAGCAGTAGCGGAGCCGGTACCACTGCAACTAATGAAAAACTGTTTTTT
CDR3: CASSSGAGTTATNEKLFF

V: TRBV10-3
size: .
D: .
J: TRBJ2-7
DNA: TGTGCCATCAGTGAGTCGAATAGCGGTGCAAGGGAGCAGTACTTC
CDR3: CAISESNSGAREQYF

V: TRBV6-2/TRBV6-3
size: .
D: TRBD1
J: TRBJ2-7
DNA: TGTGCCAGCAGTTACTCGAGAGGGGGCGGTTACGAGCAGTACTTC
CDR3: CASSYSRGGGYEQYF

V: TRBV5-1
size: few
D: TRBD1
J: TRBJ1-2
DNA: TGCGCCAGCAGCTCACAGGGACAGGGTAGCGGCTACACCTTC
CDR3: CASSSQGQGSGYTF

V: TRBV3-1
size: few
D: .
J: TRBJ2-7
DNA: TGTGCCAGCAGCCAAGAAAGGCTCTCCGAGCAGTACTTC
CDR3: CASSQERLSEQYF

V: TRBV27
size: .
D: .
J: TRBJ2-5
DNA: TGTGCCAGCAGTTTCAACAGAGGGCAAGAGACCCAGTACTTC
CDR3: CASSFNRGQETQYF

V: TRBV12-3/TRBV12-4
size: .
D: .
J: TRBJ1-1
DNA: TGTGCCAGCAGTTTAGCTACGAACACTGAAGCTTTCTTT
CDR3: CASSLATNTEAFF

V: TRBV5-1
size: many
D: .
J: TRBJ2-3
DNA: TGCGCCAGCAGCTTGCTAGGGGGGTCAGATACGCAGTATTTT
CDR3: CASSLLGGSDTQYF

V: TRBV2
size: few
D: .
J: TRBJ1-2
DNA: TGTGCCAGCAGGGCCGACCTTACGGCGGGGGGCTACACCTTC
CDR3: CASRADLTAGGYTF

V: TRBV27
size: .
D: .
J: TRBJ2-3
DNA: TGTGCCAGCAGTTACCAATGGGCGACAGATACGCAGTATTTT
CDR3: CASSYQWATDTQYF

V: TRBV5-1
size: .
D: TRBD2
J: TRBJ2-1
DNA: TGCGCCAGCAGCCGATATACTAGCGGAACCTACAATGAGCAGTTCTTC
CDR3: CASSRYTSGTYNEQFF

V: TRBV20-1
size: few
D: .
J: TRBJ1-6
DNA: TGCAGTGCTAGGACTACAGTTACCTATAATTCACCCCTCCACTTT
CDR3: CSARTTVTYNSPLHF

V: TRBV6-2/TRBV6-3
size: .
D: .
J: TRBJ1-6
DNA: TGTGCCAGCAGTACCGCTTTGTCACCCCTCCACTTT
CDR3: CASSTALSPLHF

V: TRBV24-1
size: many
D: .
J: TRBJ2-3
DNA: TGTGCCACCAGTTCGAGAGCGGCTAGCACAGATACGCAGTATTTT
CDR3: CATSSRAASTDTQYF

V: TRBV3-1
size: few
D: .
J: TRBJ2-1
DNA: TGTGCCAGCAGCCAAGGCGCAGGGTACACCTACAATGAGCAGTTCTTC
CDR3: CASSQGAGYTYNEQFF

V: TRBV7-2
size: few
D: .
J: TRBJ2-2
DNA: TGTGCCAGCAGCTTAAGTAGCGGCTCGAGGAACACCGGGGAGCTGTTTTTT
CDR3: CASSLSSGSRNTGELFF

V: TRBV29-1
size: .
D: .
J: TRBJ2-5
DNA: TGCAGCGTTGGCGTTATGGGGGAGACCCAGTACTTC
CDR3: CSVGVMGETQYF

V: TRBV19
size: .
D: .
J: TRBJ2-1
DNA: TGTGCCAGTAGACAGCGTGGGGCAGCTAATGAGCAGTTCTTC
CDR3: CASRQRGAANEQFF

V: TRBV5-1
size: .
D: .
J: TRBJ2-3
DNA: TGCGCCAGCAGCGATTTACAGGGAGCAGATACGCAGTATTTT
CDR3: CASSDLQGADTQYF

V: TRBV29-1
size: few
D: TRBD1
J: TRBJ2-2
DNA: TGCAGCGTTGAAAGGTCAGGGGGTCATCTCACCGGGGAGCTGTTTTTT
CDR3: CSVERSGGHLTGELFF

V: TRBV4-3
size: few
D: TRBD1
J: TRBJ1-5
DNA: TGCGCCAGCAGCCAAGATTGGCAGGGGGCCGGTCAGCCCCAGCATTTT
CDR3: CASSQDWQGAGQPQHF

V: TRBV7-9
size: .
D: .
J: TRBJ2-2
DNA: TGTGCCAGCAGCTTAGAGGGGTTCGAGGAGAACACCGGGGAGCTGTTTTTT
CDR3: CASSLEGFEENTGELFF

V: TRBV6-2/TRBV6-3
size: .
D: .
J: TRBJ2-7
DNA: TGTGCCAGCACCTCAATAGGGACGACCTACGAGCAGTACTTC
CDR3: CASTSIGTTYEQYF

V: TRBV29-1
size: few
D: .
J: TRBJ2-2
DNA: TGCAGCGTTGTAATTAGGGGGAACACCGGGGAGCTGTTTTTT
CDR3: CSVVIRGNTGELFF

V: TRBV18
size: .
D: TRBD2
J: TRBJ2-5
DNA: TGTGCCAGCTCACTACAGAGGACTAGCGGGAGACCCCAAGAGACCCAGTACTTC
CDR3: CASSLQRTSGRPQETQYF

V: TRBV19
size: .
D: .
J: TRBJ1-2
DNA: TGTGCCAGTAGTCGGCTAGGGAATGGCTACACCTTC
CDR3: CASSRLGNGYTF

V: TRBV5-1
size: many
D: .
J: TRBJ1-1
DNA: TGCGCCAGCAGCTTGGGGGGGACGTTGAACACTGAAGCTTTCTTT
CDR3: CASSLGGTLNTEAFF

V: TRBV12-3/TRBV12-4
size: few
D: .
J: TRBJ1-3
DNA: TGTGCCAGCAGTCCCCAGGGTGGCTCTGGAAACACCATATATTTT
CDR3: CASSPQGGSGNTIYF

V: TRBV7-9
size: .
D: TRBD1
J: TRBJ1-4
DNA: TGTGCCAGCAGCGCGGTGGTAGGGGGCAGGGAAAAACTGTTTTTT
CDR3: CASSAVVGGREKLFF

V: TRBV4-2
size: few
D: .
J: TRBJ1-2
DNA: TGTGCCAGCAGCCAAGAAGACCGGGCTAACTATGGCTACACCTTC
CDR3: CASSQEDRANYGYTF

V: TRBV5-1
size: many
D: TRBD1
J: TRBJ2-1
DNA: TGCGCCAGCAGCTCGGGACAGGGGAGCTCCTACAATGAGCAGTTCTTC
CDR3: CASSSGQGSSYNEQFF

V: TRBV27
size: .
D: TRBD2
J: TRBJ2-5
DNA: TGTGCCAGCAGTTTAACAGCGGGGGGGCCGGAGACCCAGTACTTC
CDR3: CASSLTAGGPETQYF

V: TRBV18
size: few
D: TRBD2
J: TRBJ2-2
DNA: TGTGCCAGCCCTCGTCTAGCGGGAGCCGCCGGGGAGCTGTTTTTT
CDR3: CASPRLAGAAGELFF

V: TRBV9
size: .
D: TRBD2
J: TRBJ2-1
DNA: TGTGCCAGCAGCGTAGGACTAGCGGGGAGACAGGGTCAGTTCTTC
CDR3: CASSVGLAGRQGQFF

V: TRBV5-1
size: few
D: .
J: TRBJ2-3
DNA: TGCGCCAGCAGCTTGGGACCTCAAGCGCAGTATTTT
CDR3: CASSLGPQAQYF